This T cell receptor (beta chain) is from a study of control samples from healthy donors and cancer patients. The protocol was immunoSEQ multiplex PCR, while the TCRdb copy is restricted to in-frame clones and leaves out a portion. The table includes 150,000 to 200,000 clones, 88% detected once. Between the trimmed V and J ends, which lost 1 base and 7 bases, there was a span of 1 base. The V gene's germline CDR1 is LGHDT and CDR2 YNNKEL (reference sequence). The CDR3 is made up of 11 amino acids. Sequencing was performed on blood. The receptor was isolated from a man aged 18 to 30 in good health. The chain carries TRBV3-1 (or the pseudogene TRBV3-2) and TRBJ2-2; no reliable D call. The CDR3 region is CASSQVGELFF. DNA for the CDR3: TGTGCCAGCAGCCAAGTCGGGGAGCTGTTTTTT.